This entry concerns a single T cell receptor (beta chain). Its antigen is currently not known. The input lacks base qualities; no much larger clone sits a single base away. These data originate in a study of blood T cell repertoires in COVID-19 (dated by TCRdb to 2018 to 2020). Broadly, across the study: Samples covering the acute and convalescent phases of COVID-19 were provided by collaborators in the United States, Italy and Spain. A de-identified subject ID, COVID-19 status, age in years and sex were almost always included in the sample metadata. The prospective study material was composed of cDNA or gDNA derived from T cells, B-cell-depleted T cells, or PBMCs. Subjects who had been exposed to COVID-19, were actively infected with it, or had recovered from it provided the deeply sampled blood TCRbeta repertoires that made up the dataset. Samples were obtained from the ongoing ImmuneRACE study (first 160 participants) and from about 1,300 subjects provided by 6 global collaborators. Where available, HLA class I and class II types were taken from metadata supplied by the sample provider and were not determined by assay-based typing. The repertoires were released in a freely available public database intended as a resource for research on the immune response to SARS-CoV-2.

Broader findings and caveats from the paper: The quantity of clinical and demographic metadata differed by source and by participant and was supplied without curation.

TCRbeta CDR3 regions were amplified from genomic DNA by means of the immunoSEQ Assay, a bias-controlled multiplex PCR. The study's processing was this. The number of nucleated cells in each sample was estimated by amplification of reference gene primers within the assay. To quantify the absolute abundance of each unique TCRbeta CDR3 rearrangement, sequence reads were collapsed and filtered. For each sample, productive Simpson clonality was calculated by taking the square root of Simpson's diversity index across productive rearrangements. Entries here come from immuneACCESS through TCRdb and include only in-frame sequences with V and J called. Some clones fail to appear in such tables; in the studies checked, an unresolved V gene covers under half of the shortfall, and the cause of the remainder is unknown. Clone size and the V and J calls come from that table; the DNA yielded D and trimming. The sample data list over 120,000 clones, and about 80% of these were observed just once. The top ten constitute 4% of the sample.

V gives up 5 bases and J gives up 4 bases, and the segment between their germline ends measures 16 bases. The CDR3, from cysteine to phenylalanine, totals 15 residues. The DNA shown is the 45-base CDR3, in frame from base 1. Based on the germline V gene, the CDR1 and CDR2 sequences are MDHEN and SYDVKM. Whole blood was collected in K2EDTA tubes by collaborating institutions according to the institutions' own protocols. For TCRbeta analysis, collaborators shipped samples as frozen whole blood, isolated PBMCs, or DNA extracted from either of those sample types. The rearranged chain carries TRBV28 and TRBJ2-3; the best D guess is TRBD2, with 5 bases matching. The TCR originated in a woman aged 55 to 70 with acute or convalescent COVID-19. The sequenced material came from peripheral blood. CDR3 sequence: CASSPFTRAPDTQYF. The DNA sequence is TGTGCCAGCAGTCCCTTTACTAGGGCCCCAGATACGCAGTATTTT.